This entry lists 30 T cell receptor beta chains sequenced from one sample in a study of T cell responses to AZD1222 COVID-19 vaccine. Here immunoSEQ multiplex PCR was the method, and the copy in TCRdb shows in-frame clones only, minus some. The repertoire holds 150,000 to 200,000 clones, with approximately 90% as singletons. Sequenced here: peripheral blood, sampled 28 days after the second AZD1222 dose. These receptors all come from an adult who received the AZD1222 COVID-19 vaccine.

The V gene is TRBV18, the J gene TRBJ2-7, with TRBD2 matching over 8 bases. The germline gives CDR1 KGHSH, CDR2 LQKENI. The CDR3 consists of 15 residues. The V and J ends lost 4 bases and 1 base, in that order; junction bases with no gene match: 6. The CDR3 sequence: CASSRTGTRSYEQYF. CDR3 bases: TGTGCCAGCTCACGAACCGGGACTAGGTCCTACGAGCAGTACTTC.

The genes are TRBV27 and TRBJ1-6; D might be TRBD1 (6 bases). Trimming took off 2 bases at V and 11 bases at J, with 10 bases between the two ends. Germline V gene sequence: CDR1 MNHEY, CDR2 SMNVEV (reference sequence). The CDR3 loop spans 13 amino acids. CDR3 protein: CASSLGRGPPLHF. CDR3 sequence (DNA): TGTGCCAGCAGTTTAGGCAGGGGACCACCCCTCCACTTT.

V is TRBV10-1 and J is TRBJ1-4, with 11 bases aligning to TRBD1. Germline CDR1 is WNHNN and CDR2 is SYGVQD (reference sequence). The CDR3 is 17 amino acids. V shed 1 base, J shed 8 bases, and the junction held 9 bases outside the gene matches. CDR3 amino acids: CASSEFGQGALGEKLFF. CDR3 DNA: TGCGCCAGCAGTGAGTTTGGACAGGGGGCGCTTGGGGAAAAACTGTTTTTT.

J is TRBJ2-7 and V is TRBV27; D may match TRBD1 or TRBD2 (7 bases each). Germline CDR1 is MNHEY and CDR2 is SMNVEV (reference sequence). This CDR3 has 14 residues. V gave up 5 bases and J gave up 3 bases, with 14 bases separating them. This chain's CDR3 is CASSPGGENYEQYF. CDR3 in DNA: TGTGCCAGCAGTCCAGGGGGGGAAAACTACGAGCAGTACTTC.

The J gene is TRBJ1-5, the V gene TRBV15, with 9 bases matching TRBD1. V lost 3 bases and J lost 7; bases outside the gene matches: 4. The V gene's germline CDR1 is LNHNV and CDR2 YYDKDF (reference sequence). CDR3 length: 14 residues. This CDR3 reads CATSRDRGGQPQHF. CDR3 DNA: TGTGCCACCAGCAGGGACAGGGGAGGACAGCCCCAGCATTTT.

This chain joins TRBV10-3 and TRBJ1-1; perhaps TRBD1 as D (5 bases). Germline lookup yields CDR1 ENHRY and CDR2 SYGVKD. Between the trimmed V and J ends, which lost 6 bases and 0 bases, there was a span of 20 bases. There are 17 residues in the CDR3. CDR3 nucleotide sequence: TGTGCCATCAGCGATCCAGGGCGGGTTGGAGTGAACACTGAAGCTTTCTTT. As protein: CAISDPGRVGVNTEAFF.

The rearrangement uses TRBV7-2 and TRBJ1-6; D remains ambiguous. Germline assignment: CDR1 SGHTA and CDR2 FQGNSA. The CDR3 contains 15 residues. The V end lost 1 base, the J end lost 12 bases, and 16 bases lay between the germline ends. The CDR3 loop is CASSLVRRDREPLHF. CDR3 in DNA: TGTGCCAGCAGCTTAGTTCGTAGGGATCGGGAACCCCTCCACTTT. The full variable domain, in which reference TRBV7-2 and TRBJ1-6 provide the parts outside the CDR3, is GAGVSQSPSNKVTEKGKDVELRCDPISGHTALYWYRQSLGQGLEFLIYFQGNSAPDKSGLPSDRFSAERTGGSVSTLTIQRTQQEDSAVYLCASSLVRRDREPLHFGNGTRLTVT.

The chain uses TRBV6-5 and TRBJ2-1; TRBD2 might be the D (5 bases). Germline loops: CDR1 MNHEY, CDR2 SVGAGI. The CDR3 runs to 12 residues. Trimming took off 4 bases at V and 11 bases at J, with 12 bases between the two ends. This CDR3 is CASSSETSKQFF. The DNA for the CDR3 is TGTGCCAGCAGTTCCGAAACTAGTAAGCAGTTCTTC.

The rearrangement uses TRBV7-7 and TRBJ2-5, with 11 positions matching TRBD2. Unmatched junction bases numbered 14, after V lost 1 base and J lost 1 base. From germline, CDR1 is SSHAT and CDR2 FNYEAQ (reference sequence). This CDR3 has 20 residues. The CDR3 nucleotides read TGTGCCAGCAGCTTAGAGCCTGAACCTCTTAGCGGGAGGGGCCAAGAGACCCAGTACTTC. This sequence encodes CASSLEPEPLSGRGQETQYF. Complete variable domain (other parts from reference TRBV7-7 and TRBJ2-5): GAGVSQSPRYKVTKRGQDVTLRCDPISSHATLYWYQQALGQGPEFLTYFNYEAQPDKSGLPSDRFSAERPEGSISTLTIQRTEQRDSAMYRCASSLEPEPLSGRGQETQYFGPGTRLLVL.

This clone was seen many times. This chain links TRBV4-1 with TRBJ2-7; D call uncertain. In germline, CDR1 is MGHRA, CDR2 YSYEKL. Trimming removed 0 bases at V and 2 bases at J, with 8 bases between. The CDR3 is made up of 14 amino acids. CDR3 residues: CASSQESDTYEQYF. Here the CDR3 DNA reads TGCGCCAGCAGCCAAGAGAGCGACACCTACGAGCAGTACTTC.

Only one count was recorded for this clone. The chain has TRBV15 and TRBJ1-1; D not resolved. Germline V CDR1 and CDR2: LNHNV, YYDKDF (reference sequence). Trimming removed 1 base at V and 0 bases at J, with 6 bases between. This CDR3 comprises 14 residues. The CDR3 is CATSRGNMNTEAFF. The CDR3 bases are TGTGCCACCAGCAGAGGAAATATGAACACTGAAGCTTTCTTT.

The chain couples TRBV5-1 to TRBJ2-3; D remains ambiguous. V was shortened by 2 bases and J by 6 bases, with 7 bases between the two germline ends. Germline CDR1 and CDR2: SGHRS and YFSETQ. The CDR3 consists of 12 residues. CDR3 nucleotides: TGCGCCAGCAGCTTTTCGGCGGATACGCAGTATTTT. Amino acid sequence: CASSFSADTQYF.

The V call is TRBV4-3, the J call TRBJ2-1, with 8 bases matching TRBD2. Losses at the gene ends were 0 bases for V and 5 bases for J; bases not matched to a gene: 3. The germline V gene encodes CDR1 LGHNA and CDR2 YSLEER. The CDR3 has 15 amino acids. CDR3: CASSQEGRGDNEQFF. For the CDR3, the DNA is TGCGCCAGCAGCCAAGAAGGGCGGGGGGACAATGAGCAGTTCTTC.

The chain has TRBV2 and TRBJ1-4; 9 bases align to TRBD1. After removal of 5 bases from V and 8 bases from J, the junction contained 6 bases not matched to a gene. Germline V lookup: CDR1 SNHLY, CDR2 FYNNEI. The CDR3 loop spans 14 amino acids. CDR3 protein: CASSLRTGEEKLFF. The CDR3 nucleotides read TGTGCCAGCAGTCTAAGGACAGGGGAGGAAAAACTGTTTTTT.

The V gene is TRBV25-1, the J gene TRBJ1-2; D uncertain. Germline CDR1 and CDR2: MGHDK and SYGVNS. V was clipped by 3 bases and J by 5 bases, with 7 bases between them. The CDR3 contains 12 residues. The DNA for the CDR3 is TGTGCCAGCAGTGACAGTGGGTATGGCTACACCTTC. Residues: CASSDSGYGYTF.

The rearrangement joins TRBV18 to TRBJ1-3, with 9 positions matching TRBD1. The CDR3 has 17 amino acids. Germline trimming cut 2 bases from V and 2 bases from J; bases unmatched to any gene: 7. CDR1 KGHSH and CDR2 LQKENI come from the germline V gene. This chain's CDR3 is CASSPSQQGAAGNTIYF. CDR3 sequence (DNA): TGTGCCAGCTCACCATCCCAACAGGGGGCAGCTGGAAACACCATATATTTT.

This chain uses TRBV5-1 with TRBJ1-5; D not resolved. This CDR3 has 13 amino acids. V dropped 4 bases and J dropped 7 bases, with 12 bases sitting between them. Looked up from germline, CDR1 is SGHRS and CDR2 is YFSETQ. The CDR3 is CASSPAPEQPQHF. In DNA form, the CDR3 reads TGCGCCAGCAGCCCCGCGCCGGAACAGCCCCAGCATTTT.

The CDR3, as DNA: TGCAGTGCTAGTCCGCTACTGACTAGGGAGTTCGAGCAGTACTTC. Protein product: CSASPLLTREFEQYF. J is TRBJ2-7 and V is TRBV20-1; maybe TRBD2 (6 bases). CDR3 length equals 15 residues. Germline V CDR1 and CDR2: DFQATT, SNEGSKA (reference sequence). Trimming shortened V by 3 bases and J by 6 bases, and 21 bases separated the two germline ends.

The chain recombines TRBV7-9 with TRBJ2-1, with D perhaps matching TRBD2 (5 bases). The CDR3 sequence is 13 residues long. CDR1 SEHNR and CDR2 FQNEAQ come from the germline V gene (reference sequence). The V end lost 0 bases, the J end lost 9 bases, and 9 bases lay between the germline ends. The CDR3 DNA sequence: TGTGCCAGCAGCTTAGCGGGAGTGGTTGAGCAGTTCTTC. Translating gives CASSLAGVVEQFF.

V and J are TRBV4-1 and TRBJ1-4; D gene ambiguous. The V end lost 6 bases, the J end lost 6 bases, and 11 bases lay between the germline ends. The CDR3 runs 13 residues. Germline V CDR1 and CDR2: MGHRA, YSYEKL. CDR3 in amino acids: CASRATSDEKLFF. The CDR3 DNA reads as TGCGCCAGCAGGGCCACTTCGGATGAAAAACTGTTTTTT.

V gene TRBV4-1 combines with J gene TRBJ2-5; 7 nucleotides agree with TRBD2. In germline, CDR1 is MGHRA, CDR2 YSYEKL. This CDR3 spans 17 amino acids. The J segment lost 1 base and the V segment lost 3 bases, leaving 11 bases of the junction unmatched. CDR3 DNA: TGCGCCAGCAGCCAGGGGTCCAGCGGGACCCTCCAAGAGACCCAGTACTTC. It translates to CASSQGSSGTLQETQYF.

V and J are TRBV20-1 and TRBJ2-5; no clear D. The CDR3 contains 11 residues. With 5 bases removed from V and 5 bases from J, the gap between germline ends came to 9 bases. Germline V CDR1 and CDR2: DFQATT, SNEGSKA (reference sequence). CDR3 protein: CSARVIETQYF. In DNA, the CDR3 is TGCAGTGCTCGGGTGATCGAGACCCAGTACTTC.

The gene calls are TRBV6-5 and TRBJ1-2, with unresolved D. The CDR3 is 14 residues long. Germline V lookup: CDR1 MNHEY, CDR2 SVGAGI. V was shortened by 6 bases and J by 7 bases, with 18 bases between the two germline ends. The CDR3 DNA follows: TGTGCCAGCAGCCTGAGTTCAAAGGGCGGTGGCTACACCTTC. The encoded protein is CASSLSSKGGGYTF.

The chain links TRBV28 to TRBJ1-2, with D perhaps TRBD1 (6 bases). The V gene's germline CDR1 is MDHEN and CDR2 SYDVKM. The V and J ends lost 2 bases and 4 bases respectively, with 11 bases between them. The CDR3 covers 14 residues. The DNA of the CDR3 is TGTGCCAGCAGTTTAAGGGGGGGCCTCTATGGCTACACCTTC. It translates to CASSLRGGLYGYTF.

This clone has only one observation. V is TRBV10-3 and J is TRBJ1-1, with D unresolved. Germline CDR1 and CDR2: ENHRY and SYGVKD. CDR3 length equals 15 residues. With 6 bases removed from V and 4 bases from J, the gap between germline ends came to 18 bases. The CDR3 loop reads CAIRTSGGLVTEAFF. The CDR3 DNA follows: TGTGCCATCAGGACGAGCGGCGGGTTGGTCACTGAAGCTTTCTTT.

Here the CDR3 reads CASSIPYSGLRSGNTIYF. CDR3 coding DNA: TGTGCCAGTAGTATACCATACTCCGGTCTCCGCTCTGGAAACACCATATATTTT. The genes are TRBV19 and TRBJ1-3, with unresolved D. V gave up 2 bases and J gave up 0 bases, with 17 bases separating them. CDR3 length equals 18 residues. Germline loops: CDR1 LNHDA, CDR2 SQIVND (reference sequence). Full variable domain (remainder filled in from reference TRBV19 and TRBJ1-3): DGGITQSPKYLFRKEGQNVTLSCEQNLNHDAMYWYRQDPGQGLRLIYYSQIVNDFQKGDIAEGYSVSREKKESFPLTVTSAQKNPTAFYLCASSIPYSGLRSGNTIYFGEGSWLTVV.

This chain connects TRBV14 to TRBJ2-2, with D perhaps TRBD2 (5 bases). The CDR3 is 16 residues long. The germline V gene encodes CDR1 SGHDN and CDR2 FVKESK. The germline V and J ends were trimmed by 2 bases and 2 bases, with 12 bases remaining between them. CDR3: CASSQRGFSNTGELFF. The CDR3 DNA reads TGTGCCAGCAGCCAACGCGGGTTCTCCAACACCGGGGAGCTGTTTTTT.

CDR3 protein: CASSSSGSVNSPLHF. As DNA, the CDR3 is TGTGCCAGCAGCTCGAGTGGGTCCGTCAATTCACCCCTCCACTTT. V gene TRBV7-8 combines with J gene TRBJ1-6; unclear D gene. This CDR3 region has 15 residues. The V gene lost 4 bases and the J gene lost 7 bases, with 14 bases spanning the gap. CDR1 SGHVS and CDR2 FQNEAQ come from the germline V gene.

The chain recombines TRBV27 with TRBJ2-1; 11 bases are shared with TRBD1. The germline CDR1 and CDR2 sequences are MNHEY and SMNVEV (reference sequence). The CDR3 length is 15 residues. J lost 10 bases, V lost 9 bases, and 14 bases had no gene match. CDR3 loop: CARGDRGAGDREQFF. CDR3 nucleotides: TGTGCCAGAGGGGACAGGGGGGCAGGGGACCGGGAGCAGTTCTTC.

V usage is TRBV4-1 and J usage is TRBJ1-1, with TRBD1 matching 7 bases. Trimming at V came to 1 base and at J to 7 bases, leaving 12 bases not matched to a gene. This CDR3 has 16 residues. The germline V gene has CDR1 MGHRA and CDR2 YSYEKL. As DNA, the CDR3 is TGCGCCAGCAGCCAAGCCGCGACAGGGCCTCGCCATGAAGCTTTCTTT. This gives the protein CASSQAATGPRHEAFF.